This T cell receptor beta chain was documented in a study of T cell responses to AZD1222 COVID-19 vaccine. CDR1 KGHSH and CDR2 LQKENI come from the germline V gene. This CDR3 is 14 amino acids long. Trimming left V 1 base short and J 5 bases short, with 11 bases between. Second-dose schedules of about 4 or about 12 weeks were combined. The table came from immunoSEQ multiplex PCR; TCRdb's copy has only in-frame clones and leaves some out. The data contain approximately 150,000 clones, around 89% of them seen just once; the ten biggest clones take up 4.3%. The chain carries TRBV18 and TRBJ2-5; D remains ambiguous. This clonotype originated in an adult who received the AZD1222 COVID-19 vaccine. Specimen: peripheral blood, collected 28 days after the second AZD1222 dose. The CDR3 loop is CASSPQDRWETQYF. The DNA of the CDR3 is TGTGCCAGCTCACCACAGGACCGCTGGGAGACCCAGTACTTC.